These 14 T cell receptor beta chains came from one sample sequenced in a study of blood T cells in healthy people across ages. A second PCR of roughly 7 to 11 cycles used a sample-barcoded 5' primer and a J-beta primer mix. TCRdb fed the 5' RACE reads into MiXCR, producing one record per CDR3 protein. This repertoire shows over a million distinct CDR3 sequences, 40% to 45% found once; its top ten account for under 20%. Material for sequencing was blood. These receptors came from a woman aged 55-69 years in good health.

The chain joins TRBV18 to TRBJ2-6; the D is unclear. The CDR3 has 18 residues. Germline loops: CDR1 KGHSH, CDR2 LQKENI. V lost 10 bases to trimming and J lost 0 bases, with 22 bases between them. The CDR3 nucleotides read TGTGCCATCTCCCCAGTGATATTAGGAAGCTCTGGGGCCAACGTCCTGACTTTC. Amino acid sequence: CAISPVILGSSGANVLTF.

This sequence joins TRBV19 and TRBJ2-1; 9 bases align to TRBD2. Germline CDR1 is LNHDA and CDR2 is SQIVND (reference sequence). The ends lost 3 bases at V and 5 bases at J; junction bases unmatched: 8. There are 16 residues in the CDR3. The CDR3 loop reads CASSMAGLAINNEQFF. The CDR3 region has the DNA TGTGCCAGTAGTATGGCCGGACTAGCGATTAACAATGAGCAGTTCTTC.

The CDR3 loop reads CATSDGQRNQPQHF. CDR3 coding DNA: TGTGCCACCAGTGATGGTCAGCGCAATCAGCCCCAGCATTTT. The chain carries TRBV24-1 and TRBJ1-5; D ambiguous. Germline CDR1 is KGHDR and CDR2 is SFDVKD. Trimming removed 3 bases at V and 2 bases at J, with 7 bases between. CDR3 size: 14 residues.

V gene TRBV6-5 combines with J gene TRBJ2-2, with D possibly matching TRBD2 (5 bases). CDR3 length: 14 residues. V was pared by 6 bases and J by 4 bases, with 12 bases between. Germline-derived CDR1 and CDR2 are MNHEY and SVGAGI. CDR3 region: CASSSLVGTGELFF. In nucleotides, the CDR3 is TGTGCCAGCAGCTCACTAGTCGGCACCGGGGAGCTGTTTTTT.

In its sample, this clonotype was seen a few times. Here the CDR3 DNA reads TGCAGTGCTAGCGCCCCCCGAGGGGGGGTCTCAGATACGCAGTATTTT. It translates to CSASAPRGGVSDTQYF. The gene calls are TRBV20-1 and TRBJ2-3; D is perhaps TRBD2 (7 bases). Trimming took 3 bases from V and 4 from J, leaving 20 bases between them. Germline V gene sequence: CDR1 DFQATT, CDR2 SNEGSKA (reference sequence). The CDR3 spans 16 residues.

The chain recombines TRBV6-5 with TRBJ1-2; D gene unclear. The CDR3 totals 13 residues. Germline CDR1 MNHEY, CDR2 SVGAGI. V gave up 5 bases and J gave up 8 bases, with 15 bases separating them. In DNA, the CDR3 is TGTGCCAGCAGTCCGGGTTTCGAAGGAGGCTACACCTTC. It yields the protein CASSPGFEGGYTF.

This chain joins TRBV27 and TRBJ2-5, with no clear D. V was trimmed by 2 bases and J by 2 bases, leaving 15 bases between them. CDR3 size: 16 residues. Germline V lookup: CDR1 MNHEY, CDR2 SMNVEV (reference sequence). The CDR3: CASSLTWATSQETQYF. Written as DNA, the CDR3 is TGTGCCAGCAGTTTAACCTGGGCAACTTCACAAGAGACCCAGTACTTC.

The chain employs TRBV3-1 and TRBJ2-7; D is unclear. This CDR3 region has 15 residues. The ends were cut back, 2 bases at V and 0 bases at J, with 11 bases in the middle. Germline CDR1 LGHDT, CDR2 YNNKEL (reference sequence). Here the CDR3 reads CASSQRSSYSYEQYF. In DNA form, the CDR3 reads TGTGCCAGCAGCCAAAGGAGTAGTTACTCCTACGAGCAGTACTTC.

CDR3 nucleotide sequence: TGCAGTGCAAAAGGAGGTACAATCTCCTACGAGCAGTACTTC. It yields the protein CSAKGGTISYEQYF. The chain uses TRBV20-1 and TRBJ2-7; possibly TRBD2 for D (5 bases). V was cut by 6 bases and J by 0 bases, with 15 bases left in between. Germline lookup yields CDR1 DFQATT and CDR2 SNEGSKA (reference sequence). The CDR3 contains 14 residues.

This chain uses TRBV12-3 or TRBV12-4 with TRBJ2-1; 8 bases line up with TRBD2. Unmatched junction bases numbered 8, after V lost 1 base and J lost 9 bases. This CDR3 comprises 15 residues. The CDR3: CASSLGGLGDAEQFF. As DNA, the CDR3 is TGTGCCAGCAGTTTAGGGGGACTAGGGGACGCTGAGCAGTTCTTC.

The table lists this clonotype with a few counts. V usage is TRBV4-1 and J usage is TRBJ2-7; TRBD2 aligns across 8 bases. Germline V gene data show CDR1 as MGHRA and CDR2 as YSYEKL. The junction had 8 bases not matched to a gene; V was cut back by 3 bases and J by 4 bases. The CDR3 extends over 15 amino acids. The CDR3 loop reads CASSQVLTSVYEQYF. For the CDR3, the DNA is TGCGCCAGCAGCCAGGTTTTGACTAGCGTGTACGAGCAGTACTTC.

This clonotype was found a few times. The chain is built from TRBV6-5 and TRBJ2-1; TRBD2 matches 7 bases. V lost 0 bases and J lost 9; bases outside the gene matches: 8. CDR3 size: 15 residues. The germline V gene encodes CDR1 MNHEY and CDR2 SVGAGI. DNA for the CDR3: TGTGCCAGCAGTTACTCGGGGGGAGGGCCTGTTGAGCAGTTCTTC. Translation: CASSYSGGGPVEQFF.

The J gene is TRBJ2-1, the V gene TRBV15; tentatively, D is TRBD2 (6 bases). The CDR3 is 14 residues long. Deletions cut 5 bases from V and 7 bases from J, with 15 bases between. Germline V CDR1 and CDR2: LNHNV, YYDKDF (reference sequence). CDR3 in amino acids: CATSGGLRGNEQFF. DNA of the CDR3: TGTGCCACCAGCGGGGGACTCCGCGGTAATGAGCAGTTCTTC.

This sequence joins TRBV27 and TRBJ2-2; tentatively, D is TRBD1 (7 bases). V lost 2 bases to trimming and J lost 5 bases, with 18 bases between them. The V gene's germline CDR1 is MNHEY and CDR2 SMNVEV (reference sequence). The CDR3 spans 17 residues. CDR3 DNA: TGTGCCAGCAGTTTACGAAGGACAGGCGCGGGGACCGGGGAGCTGTTTTTT. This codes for CASSLRRTGAGTGELFF.